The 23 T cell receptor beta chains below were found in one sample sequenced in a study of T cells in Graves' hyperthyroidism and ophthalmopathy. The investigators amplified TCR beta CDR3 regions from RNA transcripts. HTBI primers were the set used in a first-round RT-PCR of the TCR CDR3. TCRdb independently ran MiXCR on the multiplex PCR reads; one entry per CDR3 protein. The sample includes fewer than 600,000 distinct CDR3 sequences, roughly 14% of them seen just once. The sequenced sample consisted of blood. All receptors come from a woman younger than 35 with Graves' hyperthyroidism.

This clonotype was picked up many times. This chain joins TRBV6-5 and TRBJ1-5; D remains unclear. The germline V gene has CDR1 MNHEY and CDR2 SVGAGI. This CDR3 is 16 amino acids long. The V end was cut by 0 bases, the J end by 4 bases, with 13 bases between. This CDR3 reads CASSYSKASGNQPQHF. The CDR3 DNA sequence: TGTGCCAGCAGTTACTCGAAAGCCAGTGGTAATCAGCCCCAGCATTTT.

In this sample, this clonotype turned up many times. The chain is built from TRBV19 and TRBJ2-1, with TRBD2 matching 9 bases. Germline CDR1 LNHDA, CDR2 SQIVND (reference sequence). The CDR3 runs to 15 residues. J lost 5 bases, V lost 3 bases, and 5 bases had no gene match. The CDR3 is CASSISAGGNNEQFF. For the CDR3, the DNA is TGTGCCAGTAGTATCTCGGCGGGAGGGAACAATGAGCAGTTCTTC.

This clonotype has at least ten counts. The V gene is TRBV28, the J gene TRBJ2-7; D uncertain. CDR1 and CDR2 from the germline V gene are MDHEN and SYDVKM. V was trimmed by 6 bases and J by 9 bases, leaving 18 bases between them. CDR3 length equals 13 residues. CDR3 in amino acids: CASSANGRAWQYV. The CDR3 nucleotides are TGTGCCAGCAGCGCGAACGGTAGAGCGTGGCAGTACGTC.

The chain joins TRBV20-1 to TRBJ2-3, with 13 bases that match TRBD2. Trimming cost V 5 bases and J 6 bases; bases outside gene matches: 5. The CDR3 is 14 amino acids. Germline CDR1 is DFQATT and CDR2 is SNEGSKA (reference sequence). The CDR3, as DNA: TGCAGTGCTTCCGGGACTAGCGGGATTGATACGCAGTATTTT. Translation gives CSASGTSGIDTQYF.

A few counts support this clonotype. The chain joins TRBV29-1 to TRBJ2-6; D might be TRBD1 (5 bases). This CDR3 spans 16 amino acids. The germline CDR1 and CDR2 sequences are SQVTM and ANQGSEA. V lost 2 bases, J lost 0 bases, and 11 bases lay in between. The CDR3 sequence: CSVESGAGSGANVLTF. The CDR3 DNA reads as TGCAGCGTTGAAAGTGGGGCAGGCTCTGGGGCCAACGTCCTGACTTTC.

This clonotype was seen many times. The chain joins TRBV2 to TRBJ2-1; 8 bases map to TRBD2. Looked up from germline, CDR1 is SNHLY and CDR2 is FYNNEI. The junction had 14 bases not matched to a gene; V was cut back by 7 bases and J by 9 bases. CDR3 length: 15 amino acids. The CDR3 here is CASIISGNVRSEQFF. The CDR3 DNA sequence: TGTGCCAGCATTATTAGCGGGAATGTCCGGAGTGAGCAGTTCTTC.

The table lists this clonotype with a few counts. This chain's CDR3 is CASSATGLAGGPPDTQYF. CDR3 sequence (DNA): TGTGCCAGCAGTGCCACGGGACTAGCGGGAGGGCCCCCGGATACGCAGTATTTT. The chain is built from TRBV6-1 and TRBJ2-3; 16 bases are a match to TRBD2. Germline CDR1 is MNHNS and CDR2 is SASEGT. V was clipped by 4 bases and J by 6 bases; unmatched bases: 10. CDR3 length: 18 residues.

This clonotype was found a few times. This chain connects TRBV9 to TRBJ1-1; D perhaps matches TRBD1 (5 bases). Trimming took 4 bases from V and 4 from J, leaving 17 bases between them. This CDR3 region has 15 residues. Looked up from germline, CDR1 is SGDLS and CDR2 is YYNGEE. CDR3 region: CASSPRDSPRTEAFF. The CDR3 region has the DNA TGTGCCAGCAGCCCGAGGGACTCCCCACGCACTGAAGCTTTCTTT.

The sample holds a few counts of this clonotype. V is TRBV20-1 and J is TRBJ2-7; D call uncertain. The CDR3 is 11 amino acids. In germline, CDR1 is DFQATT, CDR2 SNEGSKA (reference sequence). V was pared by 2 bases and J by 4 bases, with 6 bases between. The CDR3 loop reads CSARQTYEQYF. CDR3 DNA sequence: TGCAGTGCTAGACAAACATACGAGCAGTACTTC.

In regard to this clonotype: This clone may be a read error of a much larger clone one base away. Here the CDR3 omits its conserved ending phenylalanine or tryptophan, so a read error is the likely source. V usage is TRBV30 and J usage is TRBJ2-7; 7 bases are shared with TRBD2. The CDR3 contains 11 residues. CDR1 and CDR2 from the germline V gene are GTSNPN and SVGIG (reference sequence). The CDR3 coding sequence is TGTGTCCACGGCGGGAGCTACGAGCAGTACTTA. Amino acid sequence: CVHGGSYEQYL.

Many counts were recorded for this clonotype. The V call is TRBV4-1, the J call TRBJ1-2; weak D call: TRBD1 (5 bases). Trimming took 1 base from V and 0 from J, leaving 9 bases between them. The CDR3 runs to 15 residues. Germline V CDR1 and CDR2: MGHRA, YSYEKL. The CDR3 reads CASSQVTGPNYGYTF. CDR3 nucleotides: TGCGCCAGCAGCCAAGTCACAGGCCCTAACTATGGCTACACCTTC.

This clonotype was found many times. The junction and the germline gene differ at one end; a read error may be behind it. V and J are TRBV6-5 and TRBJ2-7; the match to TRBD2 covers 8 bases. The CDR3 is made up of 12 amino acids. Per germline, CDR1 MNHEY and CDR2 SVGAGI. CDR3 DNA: TGTGCCAGCAGTTACCCGCGGGGGGAGCCGTACTTC. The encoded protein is CASSYPRGEPYF.

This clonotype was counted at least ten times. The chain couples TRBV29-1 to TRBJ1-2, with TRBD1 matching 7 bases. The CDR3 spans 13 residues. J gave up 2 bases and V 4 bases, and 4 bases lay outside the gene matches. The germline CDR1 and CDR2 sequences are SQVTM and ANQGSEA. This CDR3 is CSVGTGENYGYTF. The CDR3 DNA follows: TGCAGCGTTGGGACAGGCGAAAACTATGGCTACACCTTC.

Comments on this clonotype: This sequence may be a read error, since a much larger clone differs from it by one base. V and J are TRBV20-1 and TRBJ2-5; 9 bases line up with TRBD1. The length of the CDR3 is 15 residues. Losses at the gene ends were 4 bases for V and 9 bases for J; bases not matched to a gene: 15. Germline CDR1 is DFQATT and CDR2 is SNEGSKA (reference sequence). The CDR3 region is CSANRDRESWEAQYF. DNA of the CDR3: TGCAGTGCTAACCGGGACAGGGAATCTTGGGAGGCCCAGTACTTC.

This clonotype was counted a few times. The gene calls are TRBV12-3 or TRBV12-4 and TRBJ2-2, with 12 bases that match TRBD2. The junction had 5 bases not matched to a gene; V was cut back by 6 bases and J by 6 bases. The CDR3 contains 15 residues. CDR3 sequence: CASRQLAGGPGELFF. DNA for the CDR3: TGTGCCAGCAGACAACTAGCGGGAGGTCCCGGGGAGCTGTTTTTT.

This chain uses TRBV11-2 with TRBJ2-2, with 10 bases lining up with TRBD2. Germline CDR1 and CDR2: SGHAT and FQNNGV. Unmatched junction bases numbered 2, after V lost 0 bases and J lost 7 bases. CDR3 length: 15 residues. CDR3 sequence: CASSLEGLAFGELFF. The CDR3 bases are TGTGCCAGCAGCTTAGAGGGACTAGCGTTCGGGGAGCTGTTTTTT.

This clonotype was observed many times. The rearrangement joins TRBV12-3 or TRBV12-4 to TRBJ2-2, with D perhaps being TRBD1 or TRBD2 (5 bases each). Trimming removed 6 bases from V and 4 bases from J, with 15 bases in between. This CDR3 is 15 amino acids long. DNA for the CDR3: TGTGCCAGCAGCCGCCCGGGACCTTTCACCGGGGAGCTGTTTTTT. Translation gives CASSRPGPFTGELFF.

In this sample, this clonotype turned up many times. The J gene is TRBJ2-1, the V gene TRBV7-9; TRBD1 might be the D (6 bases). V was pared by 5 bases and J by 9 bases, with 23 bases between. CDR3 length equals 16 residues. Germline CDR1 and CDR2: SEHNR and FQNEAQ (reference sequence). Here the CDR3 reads CASSERLAGERGEQFF. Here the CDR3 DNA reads TGTGCCAGCAGCGAACGATTGGCAGGGGAGAGGGGTGAGCAGTTCTTC.

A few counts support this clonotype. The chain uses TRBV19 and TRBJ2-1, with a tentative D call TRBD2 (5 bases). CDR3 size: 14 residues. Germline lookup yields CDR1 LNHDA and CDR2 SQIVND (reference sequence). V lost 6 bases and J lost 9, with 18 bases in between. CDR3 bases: TGTGCCAGTAGCAGACACCGGGAACCACTTGAGCAGTTCTTC. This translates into CASSRHREPLEQFF.

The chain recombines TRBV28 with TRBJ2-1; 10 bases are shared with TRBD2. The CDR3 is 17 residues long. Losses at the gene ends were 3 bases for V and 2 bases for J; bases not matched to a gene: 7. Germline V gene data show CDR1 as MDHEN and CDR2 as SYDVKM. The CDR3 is CASSFLGLAETYNEQFF. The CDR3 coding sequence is TGTGCCAGCAGTTTTCTAGGACTAGCGGAAACCTACAATGAGCAGTTCTTC.

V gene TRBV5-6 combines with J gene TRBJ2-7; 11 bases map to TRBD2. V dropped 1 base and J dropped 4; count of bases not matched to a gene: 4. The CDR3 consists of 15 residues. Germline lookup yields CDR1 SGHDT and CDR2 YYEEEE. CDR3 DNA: TGTGCCAGCAGCTTGAGGGGACTAGCGGCATACGAGCAGTACGTC. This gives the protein CASSLRGLAAYEQYV.

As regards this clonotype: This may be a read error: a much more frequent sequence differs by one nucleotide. The CDR3 is CASSQDSTRTSGSPYEQYV. For the CDR3, the DNA is TGTGCCAGCAGCCAAGATAGTACCCGGACTAGCGGGTCCCCCTACGAGCAGTACGTC. The chain joins TRBV2 to TRBJ2-7, with 11 bases that match TRBD2. The V gene end was trimmed by 6 bases and the J gene end by 2 bases; junction bases not matched to a gene: 18. Germline CDR1 reads SNHLY; CDR2 reads FYNNEI. This CDR3 spans 19 amino acids.

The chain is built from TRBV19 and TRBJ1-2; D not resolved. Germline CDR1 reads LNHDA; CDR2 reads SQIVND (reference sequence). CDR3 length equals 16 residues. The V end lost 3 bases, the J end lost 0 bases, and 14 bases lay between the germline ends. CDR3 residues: CASSIGVQRSNYGYTF. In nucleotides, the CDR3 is TGTGCCAGTAGTATTGGGGTGCAGCGATCTAACTATGGCTACACCTTC.